This entry features one T cell receptor beta chain sequence. Its target is not known. This entry comes from a study of CD8+ T cells in alopecia areata. Notes on the study in general: Scalp sequencing also captures normal skin's resident alphabeta T cells.

The sequencing template was cDNA reverse transcribed from extracted RNA. The repertoire was sequenced with immunoSEQ multiplex PCR; TCRdb's copy has only in-frame clones and lacks some. The sample lists about 110,000 clones; around 59% were seen once. The TCR sequence derives from a human donor in good health. The sequenced sample was CD8+ T cells sorted from blood.

The CDR3 loop reads CASSEGRGNYEQYF. The CDR3 DNA reads TGTGCCAGCAGTGAAGGGAGGGGGAACTACGAGCAGTACTTC. The chain links TRBV6-1 to TRBJ2-7; D is possibly TRBD1 or TRBD2 (6 bases each). Germline V lookup: CDR1 MNHNS, CDR2 SASEGT. V lost 1 base to trimming and J lost 3 bases, with 10 bases between them. This CDR3 is 14 amino acids long.